This TCR beta chain derives from a study of memory CD4+ T cells and cytomegalovirus serostatus (dated by TCRdb to about 2019). Study-level background: The cohort included approximately 35 healthy adults from Belgium, of whom 9 were CMV seropositive and some 24 were CMV seronegative. CD4+ memory TCRbeta repertoires of a Belgian cohort with known cytomegalovirus serostatus were sequenced in order to replicate a published TCR-based CMV serostatus classifier. General study outcomes and caveats: For predicting CMV serostatus, the median bootstrapped AUC was about 0.95 using the original framework and over 0.9 using a US-trained random forest. The results were interpreted as suggesting that the CMV-associated TCR signature is mostly present in the CD4+ memory repertoire. Among the 150 to 200 previously reported CMV-associated TCRbeta sequences, approximately 70 showed up in the CD4+ memory repertoires, with each one found in between one and five individuals. The original-framework classifier achieved a median bootstrapped AUC of around 0.95 with a 95% CI of 0.76-1.00 on the Belgian cohort. Only CD4+CD45RO+ memory cells were sequenced, in contrast to the original study, in which naive and memory CD4+ and CD8+ populations were covered.

Single viable CD3+CD4+CD8-CD45RO+ cells were sorted as memory CD4+ T cells on a FACSAria II. To determine CMV serostatus, a Roche Elecsys assay was used that detects serum IgG against CMV pp150, pp28, p38 and p52. Once the samples were thawed, total CD4+ T cells were enriched through positive selection using CD4 magnetic microbeads. Samples originated from another study that specifically interrogated the CD4+ T cell memory repertoire. Peripheral blood mononuclear cells were isolated and cryopreserved according to standard operating procedures, and serum was stored at -80 degrees C. CD3-PerCP (BW264/56), CD4-APC (RPA-T4), CD45RO-PE (UCHT1) and CD8-Pacific Orange (3B5) antibodies were used for staining, and non-viable cells were excluded with Sytox blue. Genomic DNA was extracted from sorted cells with the Quick-DNA Microprep Kit. Amplification of TCRbeta DNA was done with the immunoSEQ hsTCRbeta kit, following the protocol from the manufacturer. TCRbeta libraries were sequenced on an Illumina MiSeq instrument. Under the source paper's analysis protocol: Once out-of-frame sequences had been removed, 2,204,828 distinct TCRbeta sequences were left, which works out to an average of roughly 72,000 per individual. Each individual was scored using the number of around 150 previously reported CMV-associated TCRbeta sequences that the individual carried and the total number of productive distinct TCRbeta sequences. A beta-binomial model was reimplemented in Python, and scikit-learn random forests with default parameters were trained on data from the US cohort. Classifier performance on the Belgian cohort was summarized as median AUC with percentile confidence intervals over 10,000 bootstrap iterations. TCRdb took this table from immuneACCESS and kept in-frame rearrangements with V and J called. Such tables lack part of the clones; where checked against another copy, unresolved V genes explain under half of the gap, and the rest is unexplained. V and J calls and clone size are those listed in that table; D and trimming were worked out from the DNA. In all, the sample holds tens of thousands of clones, and about 81% of those were seen once. The top ten constitute more than 1% of the sample.

Comments on this clone: Its antigen remains undetermined. Nothing much larger sits one base from this clone, and base qualities are not available.

Counted from cysteine to phenylalanine, this CDR3 has 14 amino acids. The sequence is cut down to CDR3 DNA, 42 bases in frame from base 1. V lost 4 bases and J lost 2 bases, and the count of bases not matched to a germline gene is 5. The germline V gene encodes CDR1 SGDLS and CDR2 YYNGEE. This clonotype was obtained from an adult in good health and CMV-seronegative. The V and J genes are TRBV9 and TRBJ1-1, and TRBD1 aligns with 7 junction nucleotides. The sequencing sample was made of memory CD4+ T cells from blood. The base sequence is TGTGCCAGCAGCCTGACAGGGCTCAACACTGAAGCTTTCTTT. Its protein reads: CASSLTGLNTEAFF.